This TCR beta chain is drawn from a study of shared clonotypes between healthy human individuals. Sequenced by immunoSEQ multiplex PCR; TCRdb stores in-frame clones only, minus some. The sample includes under 2,000,000 clones, roughly 95% of them seen just once. As defined, naive CD8 cells were CD45RO-negative and positively selected for CCR7, with terminally differentiated effector memory CD45RA+ cells excluded. The sequence was collected from a man aged 18 to 30 in good health. Sequencing was performed on naive CD8+ T cells sorted from blood.

The CDR3 DNA follows: TGCAGCGGGAAGGGTTCACTGACTAGCGGGGGGGCCGGCACCGGGGAGCTGTTTTTT. Protein sequence: CSGKGSLTSGGAGTGELFF. The chain has TRBV29-1 and TRBJ2-2, with 14 nucleotides matching TRBD2. Germline values: CDR1 SQVTM, CDR2 ANQGSEA. This CDR3 is 19 amino acids long. V shed 7 bases and J 4 bases; nucleotides not matched to a gene: 17.